The subject of this entry is one T cell receptor beta chain. This sample was taken from a study of T-cell reconstitution after alpha-beta-depleted transplantation in children. Unique molecular identifiers were incorporated during preparation of the TCRbeta library. MiXCR, applied by TCRdb to the PCR reads, yields one record per CDR3 protein. The table shows hundreds of thousands of distinct CDR3 sequences, with 8% to 10% occurring only once. Trimming removed 3 bases at V and 3 bases at J, with 18 bases between. CDR1 is LGHNA and CDR2 is YNFKEQ in the germline V gene. The CDR3 covers 17 residues. Specimen: PBMCs from the stem cell graft donor, collected from the stem cell graft. This chain connects TRBV4-2 to TRBJ2-1; a possible D gene is TRBD2 (6 bases). The receptor's source is a human donor who donated a stem cell graft to a child with acute lymphoblastic leukemia. CDR3 sequence: CASSHLSPSVYYNEQFF. CDR3 bases: TGTGCCAGCAGCCATCTGAGCCCTAGCGTTTACTACAATGAGCAGTTCTTC.